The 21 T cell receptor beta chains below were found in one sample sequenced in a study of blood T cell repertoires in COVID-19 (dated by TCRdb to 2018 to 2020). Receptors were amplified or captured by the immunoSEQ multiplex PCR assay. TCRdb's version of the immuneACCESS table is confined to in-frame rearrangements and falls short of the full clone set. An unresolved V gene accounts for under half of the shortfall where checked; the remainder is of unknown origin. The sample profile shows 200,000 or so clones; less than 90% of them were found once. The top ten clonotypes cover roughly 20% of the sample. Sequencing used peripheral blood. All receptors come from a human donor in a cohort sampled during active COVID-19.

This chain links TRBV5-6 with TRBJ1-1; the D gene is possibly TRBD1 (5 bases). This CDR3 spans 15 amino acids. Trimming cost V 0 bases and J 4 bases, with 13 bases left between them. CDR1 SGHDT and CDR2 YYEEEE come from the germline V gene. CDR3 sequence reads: CASSLARAGGTEAFF. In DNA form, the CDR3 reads TGTGCCAGCAGCTTGGCCAGGGCCGGTGGCACTGAAGCTTTCTTT.

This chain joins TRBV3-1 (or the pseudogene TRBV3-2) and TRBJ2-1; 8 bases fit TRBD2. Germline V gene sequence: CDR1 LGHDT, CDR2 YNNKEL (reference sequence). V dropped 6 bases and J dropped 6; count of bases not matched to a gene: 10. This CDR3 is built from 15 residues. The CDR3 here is CASRPSITSGNEQFF. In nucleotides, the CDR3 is TGTGCCAGCAGACCCAGCATTACTAGCGGCAATGAGCAGTTCTTC.

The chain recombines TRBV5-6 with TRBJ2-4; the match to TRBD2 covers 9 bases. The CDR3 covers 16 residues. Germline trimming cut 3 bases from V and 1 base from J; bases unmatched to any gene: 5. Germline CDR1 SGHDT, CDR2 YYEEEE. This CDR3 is CASSSISGGAKNIQYF. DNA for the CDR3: TGTGCCAGCAGCTCGATAAGCGGGGGGGCCAAAAACATTCAGTACTTC.

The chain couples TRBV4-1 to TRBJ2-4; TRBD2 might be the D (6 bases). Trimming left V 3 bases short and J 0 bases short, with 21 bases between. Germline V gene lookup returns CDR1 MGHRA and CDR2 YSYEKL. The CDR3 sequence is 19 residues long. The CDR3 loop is CASSQMGVEPGLAKNIQYF. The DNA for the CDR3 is TGCGCCAGCAGCCAGATGGGGGTCGAGCCGGGACTAGCCAAAAACATTCAGTACTTC.

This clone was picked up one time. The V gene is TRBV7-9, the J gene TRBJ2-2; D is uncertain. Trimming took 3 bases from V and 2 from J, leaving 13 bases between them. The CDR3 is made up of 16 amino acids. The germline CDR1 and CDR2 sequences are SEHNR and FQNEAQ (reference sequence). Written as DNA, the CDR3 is TGTGCCAGCAGCTTCCCTCGACTCACAAACACCGGGGAGCTGTTTTTT. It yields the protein CASSFPRLTNTGELFF.

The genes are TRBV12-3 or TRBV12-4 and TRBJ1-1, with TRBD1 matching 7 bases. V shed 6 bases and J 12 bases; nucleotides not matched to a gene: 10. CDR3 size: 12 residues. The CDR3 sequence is CASRPRQGGTFF. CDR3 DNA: TGTGCCAGCAGACCGAGACAGGGAGGAACTTTCTTT.

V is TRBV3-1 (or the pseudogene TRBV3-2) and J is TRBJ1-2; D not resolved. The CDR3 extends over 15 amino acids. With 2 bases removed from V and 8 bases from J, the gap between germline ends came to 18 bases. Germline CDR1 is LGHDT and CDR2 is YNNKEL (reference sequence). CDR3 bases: TGTGCCAGCAGCCAAATACTCAGTCGGGGATTGGGCTACACCTTC. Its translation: CASSQILSRGLGYTF.

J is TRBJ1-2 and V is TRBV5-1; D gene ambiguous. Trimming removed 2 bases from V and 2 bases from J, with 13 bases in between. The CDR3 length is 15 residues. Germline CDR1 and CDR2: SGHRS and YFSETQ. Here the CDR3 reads CASSLRNGQNYGYTF. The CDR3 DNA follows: TGCGCCAGCAGCTTAAGGAATGGGCAGAACTATGGCTACACCTTC.

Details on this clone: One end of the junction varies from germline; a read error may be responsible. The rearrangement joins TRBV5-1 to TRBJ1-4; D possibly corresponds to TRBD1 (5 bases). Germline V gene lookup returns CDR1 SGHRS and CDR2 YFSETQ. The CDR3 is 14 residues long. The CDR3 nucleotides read TGCGCTAGCAAGCGGGGCGCCGAAAATGAAAAACTGTTTTTT. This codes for CASKRGAENEKLFF.

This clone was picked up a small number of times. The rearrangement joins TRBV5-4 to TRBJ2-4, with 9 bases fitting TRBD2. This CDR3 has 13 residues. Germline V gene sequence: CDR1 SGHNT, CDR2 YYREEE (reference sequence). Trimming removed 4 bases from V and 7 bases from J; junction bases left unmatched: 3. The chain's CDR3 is CASSLTSGNIQYF. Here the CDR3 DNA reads TGTGCCAGCAGCCTTACTAGCGGGAACATTCAGTACTTC.

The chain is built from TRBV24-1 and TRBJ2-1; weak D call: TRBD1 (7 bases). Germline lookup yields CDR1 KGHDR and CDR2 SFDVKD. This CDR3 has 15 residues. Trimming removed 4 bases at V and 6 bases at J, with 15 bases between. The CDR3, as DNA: TGTGCCACCAGTGACGGAGGGACAGCCCGCAATGAGCAGTTCTTC. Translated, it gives CATSDGGTARNEQFF.

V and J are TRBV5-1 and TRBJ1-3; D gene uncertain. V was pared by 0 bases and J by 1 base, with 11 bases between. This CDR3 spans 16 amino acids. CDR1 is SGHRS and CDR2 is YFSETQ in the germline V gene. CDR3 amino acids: CASSLASSGSGNTIYF. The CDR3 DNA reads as TGCGCCAGCAGCTTGGCCTCCTCGGGGTCTGGAAACACCATATATTTT.

The CDR3 reads CASSVGQGLGYEQYF. CDR3 DNA: TGTGCCAGCAGCGTAGGTCAGGGTTTAGGCTACGAGCAGTACTTC. V usage is TRBV9 and J usage is TRBJ2-7, with D possibly matching TRBD1 (5 bases). V was pared by 0 bases and J by 3 bases, with 13 bases between. CDR1 is SGDLS and CDR2 is YYNGEE in the germline V gene. There are 15 residues in the CDR3.

CDR3 DNA: TGTGCCATCAGCAGGCAGGGAAATCAGCCCCAGCATTTT. It specifies CAISRQGNQPQHF. V usage is TRBV10-3 and J usage is TRBJ1-5; D may be TRBD1 (5 bases). With 6 bases removed from V and 4 bases from J, the gap between germline ends came to 10 bases. Germline V CDR1 and CDR2: ENHRY, SYGVKD. The CDR3 runs to 13 residues.

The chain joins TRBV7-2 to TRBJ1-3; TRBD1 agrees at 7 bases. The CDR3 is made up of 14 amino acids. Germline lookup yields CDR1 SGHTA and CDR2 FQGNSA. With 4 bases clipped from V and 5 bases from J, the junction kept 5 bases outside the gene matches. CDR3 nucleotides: TGTGCCAGCAGCTACAGGGGTGCTAGAAACACCATATATTTT. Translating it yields CASSYRGARNTIYF.

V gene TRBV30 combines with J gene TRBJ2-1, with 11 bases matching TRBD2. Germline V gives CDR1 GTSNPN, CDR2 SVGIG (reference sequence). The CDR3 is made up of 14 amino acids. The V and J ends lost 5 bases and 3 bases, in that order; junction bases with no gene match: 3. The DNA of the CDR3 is TGTGCCTGGTCCGGGACTAGCGGCTACAATGAGCAGTTCTTC. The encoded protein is CAWSGTSGYNEQFF.

The CDR3 DNA follows: TGTGCCAGCAGTTTCACAGGGGGCGAGGCCGGGGAGCTGTTTTTT. It translates to CASSFTGGEAGELFF. V usage is TRBV6-5 and J usage is TRBJ2-2, with TRBD1 matching over 9 bases. V lost 4 bases to trimming and J lost 6 bases; unmatched junction nucleotides: 6. Germline loops: CDR1 MNHEY, CDR2 SVGAGI. The length of the CDR3 is 15 residues.

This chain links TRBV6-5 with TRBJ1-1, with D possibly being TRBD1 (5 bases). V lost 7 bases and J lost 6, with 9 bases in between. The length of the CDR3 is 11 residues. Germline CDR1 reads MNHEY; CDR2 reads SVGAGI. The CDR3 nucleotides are TGTGCCAGCAAAAAGGGGCCTGAAGCTTTCTTT. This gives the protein CASKKGPEAFF.

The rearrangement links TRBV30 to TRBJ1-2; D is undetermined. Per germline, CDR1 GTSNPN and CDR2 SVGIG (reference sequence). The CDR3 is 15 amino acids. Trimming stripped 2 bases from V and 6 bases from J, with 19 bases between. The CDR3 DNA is TGTGCCTGGAGTCTAGGCCTACAGCGGAAGGATGGCTACACCTTC. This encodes CAWSLGLQRKDGYTF. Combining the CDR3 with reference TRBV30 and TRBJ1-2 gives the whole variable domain SQTIHQWPATLVQPVGSPLSLECTVEGTSNPNLYWYRQAAGRGLQLLFYSVGIGQISSEVPQNLSASRPQDRQFILSSKKLLLSDSGFYLCAWSLGLQRKDGYTFGSGTRLTVV.

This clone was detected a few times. The CDR3 reads CASSEDPTDPNTGELFF. CDR3 sequence (DNA): TGTGCCAGCAGTGAAGACCCTACAGATCCGAACACCGGGGAGCTGTTTTTT. V usage is TRBV25-1 and J usage is TRBJ2-2; D unresolved. Trimming stripped 2 bases from V and 0 bases from J, with 13 bases between. Germline CDR1 and CDR2: MGHDK and SYGVNS. CDR3 length equals 17 residues.

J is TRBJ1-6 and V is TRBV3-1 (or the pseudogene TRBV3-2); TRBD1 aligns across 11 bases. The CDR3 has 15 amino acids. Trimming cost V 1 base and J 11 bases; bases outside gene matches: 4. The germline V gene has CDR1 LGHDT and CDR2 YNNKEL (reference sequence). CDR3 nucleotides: TGTGCCAGCAGCCAAGTTGGGACAGGGGGACCACCCCTCCACTTT. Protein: CASSQVGTGGPPLHF.